These 16 T cell receptor beta chains came from one sample sequenced in a study of cytomegalovirus exposure and HLA in healthy donors (dated 2017 in TCRdb). Library method: the immunoSEQ multiplex PCR assay. A mixture of 60 forward primers for TCR Vbeta segments and 13 reverse primers for TCR Jbeta segments was used in the multiplex PCR. TCRdb mirrors the immuneACCESS table, restricted to in-frame sequences. Some clones are absent from its copies; in checked studies, under half trace to an unresolved V gene, and the reason for the others is unknown. This sample is represented by more than 250,000 clones; around 90% of them were singletons. The ten largest clones add up to around 2.1% of the sample. The sequencing input was PBMCs. The receptor source for this set is a young woman in good health and CMV-seronegative.

V usage is TRBV25-1 and J usage is TRBJ1-2; the match to TRBD1 covers 7 bases. With 3 bases clipped from V and 2 bases from J, the junction kept 6 bases outside the gene matches. Germline CDR1 is MGHDK and CDR2 is SYGVNS. The length of the CDR3 is 15 residues. The CDR3 region has the DNA TGTGCCAGCAGTGATTCCTCGACAGGGAACTATGGCTACACCTTC. It is translated as CASSDSSTGNYGYTF.

This clone came up once. The J gene is TRBJ2-5, the V gene TRBV5-3; D may be TRBD2 (5 bases). TRBV5-3 has ORF status, its function being uncertain. V was shortened by 4 bases and J by 6 bases, with 22 bases between the two germline ends. CDR3 size: 16 residues. The CDR3 sequence: CARSRLTGLTPKTQYF. The CDR3 coding sequence is TGTGCCAGAAGCCGCTTAACCGGACTTACTCCCAAGACCCAGTACTTC.

V gene TRBV9 combines with J gene TRBJ1-1; possible D gene TRBD1, 6 bases. CDR1 SGDLS and CDR2 YYNGEE come from the germline V gene. Trimming removed 3 bases at V and 4 bases at J, with 16 bases between. This CDR3 comprises 15 residues. CDR3 DNA sequence: TGTGCCAGCAGCGGTCCACAGGGCGGTTCCACTGAAGCTTTCTTT. Its protein product is CASSGPQGGSTEAFF.

J is TRBJ1-2 and V is TRBV19, with D maybe TRBD1 (5 bases). The ends were cut back, 7 bases at V and 5 bases at J, with 17 bases in the middle. This CDR3 has 14 residues. The V gene's germline CDR1 is LNHDA and CDR2 SQIVND (reference sequence). Here the CDR3 reads CASTPGSGNYGYTF. As DNA, the CDR3 is TGTGCCAGTACCCCCGGGTCAGGGAATTATGGCTACACCTTC.

This chain connects TRBV15 to TRBJ1-2, with TRBD1 identical over 11 bases. The CDR3 covers 14 residues. The V gene end was trimmed by 3 bases and the J gene end by 6 bases; junction bases not matched to a gene: 3. Germline V gene lookup returns CDR1 LNHNV and CDR2 YYDKDF (reference sequence). CDR3 in amino acids: CATSRGTGGHGYTF. Written as DNA, the CDR3 is TGTGCCACCAGCAGGGGGACAGGGGGACATGGCTACACCTTC.

This clone was seen a single time. This chain connects TRBV11-2 to TRBJ2-7, with TRBD1 identical over 10 bases. This CDR3 spans 14 amino acids. Germline CDR1 is SGHAT and CDR2 is FQNNGV. Trimming removed 5 bases from V and 3 bases from J; junction bases left unmatched: 4. The CDR3 loop reads CASSQTGGSYEQYF. In DNA, the CDR3 is TGTGCCAGCAGCCAGACAGGGGGCAGCTACGAGCAGTACTTC.

This chain uses TRBV2 with TRBJ1-5; no firm D call. Germline-derived CDR1 and CDR2 are SNHLY and FYNNEI. The CDR3 runs 15 residues. V was pared by 6 bases and J by 1 base, with 13 bases between. CDR3 region: CASRRQILSNQPQHF. The CDR3 DNA reads TGTGCCAGCAGGCGGCAGATACTAAGCAATCAGCCCCAGCATTTT.

This sequence joins TRBV6-6 and TRBJ2-7; 8 nucleotides line up with TRBD2. Looked up from germline, CDR1 is MNHNY and CDR2 is SVGAGI (reference sequence). The CDR3 contains 15 residues. Unmatched junction bases numbered 6, after V lost 5 bases and J lost 0 bases. DNA for the CDR3: TGTGCCAGCAGTCCCACTAGCGGTAGCTCCTACGAGCAGTACTTC. It encodes CASSPTSGSSYEQYF.

This chain links TRBV5-1 with TRBJ1-5; 8 positions agree with TRBD1. There are 14 residues in the CDR3. The J segment lost 4 bases and the V segment lost 4 bases, leaving 4 bases of the junction unmatched. CDR1 and CDR2 from the germline V gene are SGHRS and YFSETQ. Here the CDR3 reads CASSPGTGNQPQHF. As DNA, the CDR3 is TGCGCCAGCAGCCCAGGGACAGGTAATCAGCCCCAGCATTTT.

This chain joins TRBV2 and TRBJ2-3; D is possibly TRBD2 (5 bases). V lost 2 bases to trimming and J lost 1 base, with 10 bases between them. Germline V gene sequence: CDR1 SNHLY, CDR2 FYNNEI. There are 15 residues in the CDR3. The CDR3 DNA reads as TGTGCCAGCAGTGAAACCCCCGGGGGCACAGATACGCAGTATTTT. Amino acid sequence: CASSETPGGTDTQYF.

The V and J genes are TRBV10-3 and TRBJ2-1; D is possibly TRBD2 (6 bases). CDR1 and CDR2 (germline): ENHRY, SYGVKD. CDR3 length: 16 residues. Deletions cut 4 bases from V and 6 bases from J, with 19 bases between. The CDR3 DNA follows: TGTGCCATCAGTGGGCTGGGACTCGCAAGCTCCAATGAGCAGTTCTTC. It is translated as CAISGLGLASSNEQFF.

The chain couples TRBV28 to TRBJ2-3; 12 positions agree with TRBD2. The V gene's germline CDR1 is MDHEN and CDR2 SYDVKM. With V trimmed by 4 bases and J by 2 bases, 4 bases remained unmatched. The CDR3 is 16 amino acids. The CDR3 sequence is CASSSRLAGVTDTQYF. Here the CDR3 DNA reads TGTGCCAGCAGTTCTCGACTAGCGGGGGTCACAGATACGCAGTATTTT.

Concerning this clone: At one of its ends the junction is not consistent with the germline gene, which may arise from a read error. The chain recombines TRBV5-1 with TRBJ1-1, with TRBD1 matching over 7 bases. From germline, CDR1 is SGHRS and CDR2 YFSETQ. This CDR3 is built from 12 residues. The CDR3 spells CASSLSGGGGPF. The CDR3 nucleotides read TGCGCCAGCAGCCTTAGTGGAGGGGGCGGACCTTTT.

The rearrangement uses TRBV9 and TRBJ2-3; 13 bases match TRBD2. CDR3 length equals 15 residues. Germline-derived CDR1 and CDR2 are SGDLS and YYNGEE. After removal of 3 bases from V and 3 bases from J, the junction contained 1 base not matched to a gene. CDR3 sequence reads: CASSEGLAGTDTQYF. The CDR3 DNA reads TGTGCCAGCAGCGAGGGACTAGCGGGGACAGATACGCAGTATTTT.

This chain joins TRBV29-1 and TRBJ2-7; a weak D match, TRBD1 (6 bases). The CDR3 has 13 residues. Germline V lookup: CDR1 SQVTM, CDR2 ANQGSEA. V gave up 5 bases and J gave up 2 bases, with 13 bases separating them. CDR3 in amino acids: CSVRDGQTYEQYF. The CDR3 DNA is TGCAGCGTTAGGGATGGACAGACCTACGAGCAGTACTTC.

The chain recombines TRBV21-1 with TRBJ1-2; no check of the table's D call, TRBD1, against the DNA was made. TRBV21-1 is an annotated pseudogene. The CDR3 is 13 amino acids. The CDR3 DNA is TGTGCCAGCAAGACAGGGGCAAACTATGGCTACACCTTC. Protein product: CASKTGANYGYTF.